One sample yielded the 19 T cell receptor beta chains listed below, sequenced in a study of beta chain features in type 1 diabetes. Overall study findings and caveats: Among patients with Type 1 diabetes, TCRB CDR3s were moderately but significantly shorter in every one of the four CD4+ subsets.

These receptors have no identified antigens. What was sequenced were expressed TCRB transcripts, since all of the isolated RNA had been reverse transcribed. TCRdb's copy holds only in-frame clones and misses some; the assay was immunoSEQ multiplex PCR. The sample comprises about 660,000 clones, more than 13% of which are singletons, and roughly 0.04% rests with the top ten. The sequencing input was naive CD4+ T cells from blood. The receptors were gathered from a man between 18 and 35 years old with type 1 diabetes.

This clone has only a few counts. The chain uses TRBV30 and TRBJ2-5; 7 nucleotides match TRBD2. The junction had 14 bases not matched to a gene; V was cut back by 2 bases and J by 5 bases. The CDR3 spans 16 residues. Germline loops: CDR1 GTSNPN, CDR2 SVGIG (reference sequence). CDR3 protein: CAWSSWSGGGGETQYF. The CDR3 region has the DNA TGTGCCTGGAGTAGTTGGTCGGGAGGAGGCGGTGAGACCCAGTACTTC.

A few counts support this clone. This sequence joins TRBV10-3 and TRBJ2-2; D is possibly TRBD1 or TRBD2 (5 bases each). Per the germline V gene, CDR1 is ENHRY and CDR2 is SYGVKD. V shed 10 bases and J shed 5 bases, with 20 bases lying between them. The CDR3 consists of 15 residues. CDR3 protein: CASRTTLGRTGELFF. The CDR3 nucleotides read TGTGCCAGCAGGACGACACTGGGACGGACCGGGGAGCTGTTTTTT.

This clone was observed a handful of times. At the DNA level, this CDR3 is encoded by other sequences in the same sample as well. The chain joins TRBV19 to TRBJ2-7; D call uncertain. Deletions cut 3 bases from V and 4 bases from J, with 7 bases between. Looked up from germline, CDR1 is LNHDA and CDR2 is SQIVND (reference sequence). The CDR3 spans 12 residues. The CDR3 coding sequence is TGTGCCAGTAGTATCTGGGGATACGAGCAGTACTTC. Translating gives CASSIWGYEQYF.

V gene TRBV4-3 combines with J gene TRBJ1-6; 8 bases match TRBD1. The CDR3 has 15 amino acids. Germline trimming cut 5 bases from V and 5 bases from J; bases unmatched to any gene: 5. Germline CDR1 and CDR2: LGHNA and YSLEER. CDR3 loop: CASSETDRDNSPLHF. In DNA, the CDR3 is TGCGCCAGCAGCGAGACGGACAGGGATAATTCACCCCTCCACTTT.

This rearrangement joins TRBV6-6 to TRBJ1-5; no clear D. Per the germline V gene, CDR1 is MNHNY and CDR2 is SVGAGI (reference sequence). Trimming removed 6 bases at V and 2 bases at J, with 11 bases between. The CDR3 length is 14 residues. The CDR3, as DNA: TGTGCCAGCAGCCCGGCGGTGGGCAATCAGCCCCAGCATTTT. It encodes CASSPAVGNQPQHF.

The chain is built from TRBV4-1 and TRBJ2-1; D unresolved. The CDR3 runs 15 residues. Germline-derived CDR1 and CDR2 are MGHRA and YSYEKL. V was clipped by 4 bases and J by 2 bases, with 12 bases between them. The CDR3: CASSPTHEPYNEQFF. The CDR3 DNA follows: TGCGCCAGCAGCCCCACTCATGAGCCCTACAATGAGCAGTTCTTC.

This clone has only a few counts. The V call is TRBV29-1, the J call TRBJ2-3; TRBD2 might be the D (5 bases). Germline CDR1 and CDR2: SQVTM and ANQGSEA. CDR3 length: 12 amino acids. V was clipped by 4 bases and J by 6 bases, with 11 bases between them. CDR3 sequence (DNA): TGCAGCGTTGTCGGAGGTGCCGATACGCAGTATTTT. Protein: CSVVGGADTQYF.

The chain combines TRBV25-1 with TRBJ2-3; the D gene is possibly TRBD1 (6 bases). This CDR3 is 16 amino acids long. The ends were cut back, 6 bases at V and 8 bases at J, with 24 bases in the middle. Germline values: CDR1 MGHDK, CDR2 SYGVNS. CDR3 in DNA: TGTGCCAGCAGACCCTCGATGGGGGCTTACCCCATTACGCAGTATTTT. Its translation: CASRPSMGAYPITQYF.

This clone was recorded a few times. For the CDR3, the DNA is TGTGCCAGCAGCTTAGGAGGGAGAGGAGATTATGGCTACACCTTC. It specifies CASSLGGRGDYGYTF. The V call is TRBV7-2, the J call TRBJ1-2, with D uncertain. CDR1 is SGHTA, CDR2 FQGNSA, per germline. The CDR3 spans 15 residues. Trimming removed 1 base at V and 5 bases at J, with 14 bases between.

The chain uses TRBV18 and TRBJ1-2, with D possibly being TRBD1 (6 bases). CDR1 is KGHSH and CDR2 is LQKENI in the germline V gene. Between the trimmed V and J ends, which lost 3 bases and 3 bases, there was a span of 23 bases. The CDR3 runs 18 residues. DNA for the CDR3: TGTGCCAGCTCACCTTCGGTGGGATCCTTGGGACAAGACTATGGCTACACCTTC. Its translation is CASSPSVGSLGQDYGYTF.

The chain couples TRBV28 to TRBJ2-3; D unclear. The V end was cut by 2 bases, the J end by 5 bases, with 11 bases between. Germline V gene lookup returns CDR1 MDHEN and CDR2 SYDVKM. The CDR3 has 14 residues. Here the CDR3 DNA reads TGTGCCAGCAGTTTACCCACGCTGAGAGATACGCAGTATTTT. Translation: CASSLPTLRDTQYF.

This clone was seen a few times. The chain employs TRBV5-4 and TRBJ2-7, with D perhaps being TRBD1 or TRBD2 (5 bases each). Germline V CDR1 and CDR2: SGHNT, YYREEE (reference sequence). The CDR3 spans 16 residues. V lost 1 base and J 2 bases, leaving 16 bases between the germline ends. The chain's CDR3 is CASSLQAGTSTYEQYF. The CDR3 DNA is TGTGCCAGCAGCTTGCAGGCAGGGACGAGTACCTACGAGCAGTACTTC.

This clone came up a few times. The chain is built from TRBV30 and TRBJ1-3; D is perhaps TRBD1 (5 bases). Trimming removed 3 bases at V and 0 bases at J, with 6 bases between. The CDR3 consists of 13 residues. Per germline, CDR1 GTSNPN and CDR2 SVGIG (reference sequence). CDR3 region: CAWRTASGNTIYF. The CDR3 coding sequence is TGTGCCTGGAGGACAGCCTCTGGAAACACCATATATTTT.

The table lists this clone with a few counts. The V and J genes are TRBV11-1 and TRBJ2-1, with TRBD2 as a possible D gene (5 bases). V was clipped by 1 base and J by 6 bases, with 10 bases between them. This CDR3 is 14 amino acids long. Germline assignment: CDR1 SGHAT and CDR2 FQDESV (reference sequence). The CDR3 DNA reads TGTGCCAGCAGCTTAGGGCCGGGAACCAATGAGCAGTTCTTC. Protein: CASSLGPGTNEQFF. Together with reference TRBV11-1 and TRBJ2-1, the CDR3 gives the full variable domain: EAEVAQSPRYKITEKSQAVAFWCDPISGHATLYWYRQILGQGPELLVQFQDESVVDDSQLPKDRFSAERLKGVDSTLKIQPAELGDSAMYLCASSLGPGTNEQFFGPGTRLTVL.

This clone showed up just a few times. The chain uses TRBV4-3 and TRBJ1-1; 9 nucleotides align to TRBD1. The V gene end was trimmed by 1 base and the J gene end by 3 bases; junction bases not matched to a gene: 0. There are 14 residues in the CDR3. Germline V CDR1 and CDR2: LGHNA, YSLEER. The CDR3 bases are TGCGCCAGCAGCCAAGGGACAGGGGACACTGAAGCTTTCTTT. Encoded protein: CASSQGTGDTEAFF.

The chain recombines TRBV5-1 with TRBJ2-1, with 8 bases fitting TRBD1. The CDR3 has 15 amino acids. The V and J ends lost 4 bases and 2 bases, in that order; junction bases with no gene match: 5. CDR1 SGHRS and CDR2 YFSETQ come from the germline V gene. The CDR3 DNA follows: TGCGCCAGCAGCCCCGGACAGGGTCCCTACAATGAGCAGTTCTTC. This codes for CASSPGQGPYNEQFF.

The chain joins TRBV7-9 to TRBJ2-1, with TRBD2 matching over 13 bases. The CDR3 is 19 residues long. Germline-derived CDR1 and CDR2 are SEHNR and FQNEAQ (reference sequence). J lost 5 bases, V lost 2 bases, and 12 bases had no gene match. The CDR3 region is CASSLRTSGSGHQDNEQFF. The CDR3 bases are TGTGCCAGCAGCTTAAGGACTAGCGGGAGTGGACACCAGGACAATGAGCAGTTCTTC.

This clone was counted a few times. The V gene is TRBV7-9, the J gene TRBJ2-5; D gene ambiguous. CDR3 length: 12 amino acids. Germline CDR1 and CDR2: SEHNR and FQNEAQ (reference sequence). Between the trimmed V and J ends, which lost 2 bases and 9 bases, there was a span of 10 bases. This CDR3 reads CASSLPRGSQYF. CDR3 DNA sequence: TGTGCCAGCAGCTTACCCCGAGGCTCCCAGTACTTC. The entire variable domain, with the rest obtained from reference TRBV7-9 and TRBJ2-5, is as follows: DTGVSQNPRHKITKRGQNVTFRCDPISEHNRLYWYRQTLGQGPEFLTYFQNEAQLEKSRLLSDRFSAERPKGSFSTLEIQRTEQGDSAMYLCASSLPRGSQYFGPGTRLLVL.

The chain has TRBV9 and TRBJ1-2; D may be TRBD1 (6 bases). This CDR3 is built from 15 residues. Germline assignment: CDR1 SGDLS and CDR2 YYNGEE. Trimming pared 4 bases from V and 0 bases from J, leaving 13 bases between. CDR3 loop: CASSFTGSANYGYTF. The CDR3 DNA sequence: TGTGCCAGCAGCTTCACAGGGTCAGCTAACTATGGCTACACCTTC.